This is a list of T cell receptor beta chains from one sample in a study of blood T cell repertoires in COVID-19. TCRdb keeps only in-frame clones here, not all; method: immunoSEQ multiplex PCR. The sample records about 260,000 clones, roughly 88% being singletons. The specimen was PBMCs or T cells enriched from blood (not recorded which). These TCRs come from a woman in her forties or fifties who had recovered from COVID-19. CDR3s include the opening cysteine and the closing phenylalanine or tryptophan. The order of the fields is clone size, D gene, V gene, J gene, CDR3 DNA, CDR3 protein. The D gene is left open where the match is weak. Rows give clone size only sometimes, using once, few, many, or a class for an expanded clone.

>-|TRBD1|TRBV7-9|TRBJ1-4
TGTGCCAGCAGCCCGACAGGGGCTAATGAAAAACTGTTTTTT
CASSPTGANEKLFF
>-|TRBD1|TRBV19|TRBJ1-1
TGTGCCAGTAGTTTCGGGACAGGGAGGGTCGGCACTGAAGCTTTCTTT
CASSFGTGRVGTEAFF
>-|-|TRBV28|TRBJ1-4
TGTGCCAGCAGCCGCGGTAACGGGAAACTGTTTTTT
CASSRGNGKLFF
>-|-|TRBV19|TRBJ2-6
TGTGCCAGTAGTAGCAGGGTATCCCGGGCCAACGTCCTGACTTTC
CASSSRVSRANVLTF
>-|-|TRBV2|TRBJ1-1
TGTGCCAGCAGTGAAGTAACAGTCCACAACGCTTTCTTT
CASSEVTVHNAFF
>-|-|TRBV29-1|TRBJ1-2
TGCAGCGTTGAACGGGCAGCGGACGGCTACACCTTC
CSVERAADGYTF
>-|-|TRBV7-3|TRBJ1-2
TGTGCCAGCAGCCAGAACGGCAGGAGCTACACCTTC
CASSQNGRSYTF
>-|TRBD2|TRBV9|TRBJ2-2
TGTGCCAGCAGCGTAGGTCTTAGCGGGTACAACACCGGGGAGCTGTTTTTT
CASSVGLSGYNTGELFF
>-|-|TRBV7-9|TRBJ2-7
TGTGCCAGCAGCGTCTATGGGAGCGAGCAGTACTTC
CASSVYGSEQYF
>-|-|TRBV6-5|TRBJ1-2
TGTGCCAGCACCCCTAGGGGGGGGCGCGCCTATGGCTACACCTTC
CASTPRGGRAYGYTF
>-|TRBD2|TRBV5-4|TRBJ2-1
TGTGCCAGCAGCTTCAGTAGCGGGGGGTTCTCGCATGAGCAGTTCTTC
CASSFSSGGFSHEQFF
>once|TRBD1|TRBV7-9|TRBJ1-1
TGTGCCAGCAGCAGGGGACAGGGGAGCACTGAAGCTTTCTTT
CASSRGQGSTEAFF
>-|TRBD1|TRBV4-1|TRBJ1-5
TGCGCCAGCAGCCAGCCCGCAGGGGGCGCGGGTCAGCCCCAGCATTTT
CASSQPAGGAGQPQHF
>-|-|TRBV5-4|TRBJ2-2
TGTGCCAGCAGCTTGGTAGAACCAGGGGGGGAGCTGTTTTTT
CASSLVEPGGELFF
>-|TRBD2|TRBV28|TRBJ2-7
TGTGCCAGCAGTTTGACCGGGAGGGCCCCCTACGAGCAGTACTTC
CASSLTGRAPYEQYF
>-|-|TRBV7-3|TRBJ2-2
TGTGCCAGCAGCCAGGCCCTCGGGGAGCTGTTTTTT
CASSQALGELFF
>-|-|TRBV5-1|TRBJ2-7
TGCGCCAGCAGGAATGAAGGGGCCTACGAGCAGTACTTC
CASRNEGAYEQYF
>-|TRBD2|TRBV6-2/TRBV6-3|TRBJ2-5
TGTGCCAGCAGCACCGGGACTAGCGGGGGGCCAGGGGAGACCCAGTACTTC
CASSTGTSGGPGETQYF
>-|-|TRBV18|TRBJ2-1
TGTGCCAGCTCAGTAGGGGTTGAGCAGTTCTTC
CASSVGVEQFF
>-|-|TRBV19|TRBJ1-5
TGTGCCAGTACCATGGGGGCAGGGGTGGGGCCTAGCAATCAGCCCCAGCATTTT
CASTMGAGVGPSNQPQHF
>-|TRBD1|TRBV14|TRBJ1-4
TGTGCCAGCAGCCAATGGCAGGGGGGTGGAGAAAAACTGTTTTTT
CASSQWQGGGEKLFF
>few|-|TRBV28|TRBJ1-3
TGTGCCAGCAGTATCCGGGCCTACGGGGACACCATATATTTT
CASSIRAYGDTIYF
>-|TRBD1|TRBV2|TRBJ1-2
TGTGCCAGCAGGAGGGACAGGACAGAAAACTATGGCTACACCTTC
CASRRDRTENYGYTF
>-|TRBD2|TRBV18|TRBJ2-7
TGTGCCAGCTCACCATCGGGGGGCGAGCAGTACTTC
CASSPSGGEQYF
>-|TRBD2|TRBV7-3|TRBJ2-1
TGTGCCAGCAGCTTAAGCGGGCTAGCGGGAGGGCCCAATGAGCAGTTCTTC
CASSLSGLAGGPNEQFF
>few|-|TRBV6-5|TRBJ1-1
TGTGCCAGCAGTTCAGGGGCTGAAGCTTTCTTT
CASSSGAEAFF
>-|-|TRBV7-2|TRBJ2-5
TGTGCCAGCAGTCCTCGGCCGGCCGGGGTGGCGGAGACCCAGTACTTC
CASSPRPAGVAETQYF
>-|TRBD1|TRBV7-2|TRBJ1-4
TGTGCCAGCAGCTTAATGGGACAGGGGCTTGAAAAACTGTTTTTT
CASSLMGQGLEKLFF
>-|-|TRBV5-8|TRBJ1-6
TGTGCCAGCAGCTTGGAGGGCAGGGGTGATTCACCCCTCCACTTT
CASSLEGRGDSPLHF
>-|-|TRBV13|TRBJ1-6
TGTGCCAGCAGCCGACTCCCGGAGGGAGTTTTTTCACCCCTCCACTTT
CASSRLPEGVFSPLHF
>-|-|TRBV19|TRBJ2-6
TGTGCCAGTAGTCCCCATGCAGGTGAAAGCTCTGGGGCCAACGTCCTGACTTTC
CASSPHAGESSGANVLTF
>once|TRBD1|TRBV6-2/TRBV6-3|TRBJ1-1
TGTGCCAGCAGTTACTCCTACAGGGGCACCATGAACACTGAAGCTTTCTTT
CASSYSYRGTMNTEAFF
>-|-|TRBV5-5|TRBJ2-5
TGTGCCAGCAGAGCCGACAGGATGACTGCGGAGACCCAGTACTTC
CASRADRMTAETQYF
>-|-|TRBV9|TRBJ1-6
TGTGCCAGCAGCGTACGGGGTGAGAATTCACCCCTCCACTTT
CASSVRGENSPLHF
>-|-|TRBV30|TRBJ1-5
TGTGCCTGGAGCGTGGCCGGGACGGGAGGCAATCAGCCCCAGCATTTT
CAWSVAGTGGNQPQHF
>few|-|TRBV5-1|TRBJ1-3
TGCGCCAGCAGCTTGCAGGGTGGAAACACCATATATTTT
CASSLQGGNTIYF
>-|-|TRBV5-6|TRBJ1-2
TGTGCCAGCAGCGCGGGTAACTATGGCTACACCTTC
CASSAGNYGYTF
>-|-|TRBV2|TRBJ1-1
TGTGCCAGCAGTGAAGAGGTGACAGGGAACACTGAAGCTTTCTTT
CASSEEVTGNTEAFF
>-|-|TRBV6-6|TRBJ1-3
TGTGCCAGCCGGTTGCCTGGAAACACCATATATTTT
CASRLPGNTIYF
>-|-|TRBV6-5|TRBJ1-3
TGTGCCAGCAGTTACTCGGGGAGGTCTGGAAACACCATATATTTT
CASSYSGRSGNTIYF
>-|-|TRBV4-1|TRBJ1-6
TGCGCCAGCAGCCAGCAGGGAAGTAATTCACCCCTCCACTTT
CASSQQGSNSPLHF
>-|-|TRBV30|TRBJ1-5
TGTGCCTGGAATTCCGGAGGCACGGGAAATCAGCCCCAGCATTTT
CAWNSGGTGNQPQHF
>-|-|TRBV4-3|TRBJ1-1
TGCGCCAGCAGCCACACAGGGCGCCCTGAAGCTTTCTTT
CASSHTGRPEAFF
>-|TRBD2|TRBV6-1|TRBJ2-7
TGTGCCAGCAGTGGGGGGATAGCGGGAGTGGCCTACGAGCAGTACTTC
CASSGGIAGVAYEQYF
>-|-|TRBV30|TRBJ1-5
TGTGCCTTGAGTGGGGGGACAACTTATCAGCCCCAGCATTTT
CALSGGTTYQPQHF
>-|-|TRBV10-1|TRBJ1-1
TGCGCCAGCAGAAATGAAAGGATATACAGCGAAGCTTTCTTT
CASRNERIYSEAFF
>-|-|TRBV12-5|TRBJ1-1
TGTGCTAGTGGTTTGTGGGGCGGCGGATTTGAAGCTTTCTTT
CASGLWGGGFEAFF
>-|-|TRBV7-3|TRBJ1-2
TGTGCCAGCAGAGTCCACGGGGGCGGGAGTAACTATGGCTACACCTTC
CASRVHGGGSNYGYTF
>-|TRBD1|TRBV5-1|TRBJ1-6
TGCGCCAGCAGCTTGGTCACTGGGACAGGGATTTCACCCCTCCACTTT
CASSLVTGTGISPLHF
>-|TRBD2|TRBV4-3|TRBJ2-7
TGCGCCAGCAGCCAAGAAAAGCGGGGCTACTACGAGCAGTACTTC
CASSQEKRGYYEQYF
>few|TRBD2|TRBV19|TRBJ2-1
TGTGCCAGCCCTAGCGGGGTGTACAATGAGCAGTTCTTC
CASPSGVYNEQFF
>once|TRBD1|TRBV4-1|TRBJ2-4
TGCGCCAGCAGCCTGACAGGGACCAAAAACATTCAGTACTTC
CASSLTGTKNIQYF
>-|-|TRBV6-2/TRBV6-3|TRBJ1-5
TGTGCCAGCAGTTATATCTTCGAGGATCAGCCCCAGCATTTT
CASSYIFEDQPQHF
>-|TRBD1|TRBV19|TRBJ1-6
TGTGCCAGTAGTATAGATAGCGGGACAGGGGTCGCGTCACCCCTCCACTTT
CASSIDSGTGVASPLHF
>-|TRBD1|TRBV30|TRBJ2-1
TGTGCCTGGAAGGGGACAGGGGTCCACAATGAGCAGTTCTTC
CAWKGTGVHNEQFF
>few|-|TRBV27|TRBJ2-5
TGTGCCAGCAGGGGACATCTCCAAGAGACCCAGTACTTC
CASRGHLQETQYF